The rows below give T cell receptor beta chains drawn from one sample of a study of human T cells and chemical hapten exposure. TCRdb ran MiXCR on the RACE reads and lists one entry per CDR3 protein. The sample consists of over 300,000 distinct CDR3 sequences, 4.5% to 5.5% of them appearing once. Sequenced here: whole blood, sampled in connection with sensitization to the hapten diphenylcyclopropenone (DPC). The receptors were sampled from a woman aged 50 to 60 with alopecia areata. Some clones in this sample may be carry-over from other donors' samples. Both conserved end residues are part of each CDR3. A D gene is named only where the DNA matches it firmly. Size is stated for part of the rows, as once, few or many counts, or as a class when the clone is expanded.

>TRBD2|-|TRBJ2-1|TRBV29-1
TGCAGCATCCCAGCGGGGCCCTCCTACAATGAGCAGTTCTTC
CSIPAGPSYNEQFF
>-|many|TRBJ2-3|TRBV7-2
TGTGCCAGCAGCTTAAGGGTCGCCGTTAGCACAGATACGCAGTATTTT
CASSLRVAVSTDTQYF
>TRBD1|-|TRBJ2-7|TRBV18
TGTGCCAGCTCACCACTGGACAGGGGGACCGAGCAGTACTTC
CASSPLDRGTEQYF
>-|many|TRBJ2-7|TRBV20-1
TGCAGTGCTGGATATCTAGCGAGCCACGAGCAGTACTTC
CSAGYLASHEQYF
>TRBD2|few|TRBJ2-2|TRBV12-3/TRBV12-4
TGTGCCAGCAGTTTTCGGATGGCTAGCGGGAACACCGGGGAGCTGTTTTTT
CASSFRMASGNTGELFF
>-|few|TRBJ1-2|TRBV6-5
TGTGCCAGCACTCCTTCAGTAGTTGGTGGCTACACCTTC
CASTPSVVGGYTF
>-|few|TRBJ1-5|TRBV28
TGTGCCGGAGGGGCCACTACGGGCCGATATCAGCCCCAGCATTTT
CAGGATTGRYQPQHF
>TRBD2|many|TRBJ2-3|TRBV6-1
TGTGCCAGCAGTGAAGCGAGGGTAGCGGGAAGCACAGATACGCAGTATTTT
CASSEARVAGSTDTQYF
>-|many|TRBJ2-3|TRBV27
TGTGCCAGCACCATAGACATCGGCACAGATACGCAGTATTTT
CASTIDIGTDTQYF
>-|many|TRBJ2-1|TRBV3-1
TGTGCCAGCAGCCAATTTTGGAATGAGCAGTTCTTC
CASSQFWNEQFF
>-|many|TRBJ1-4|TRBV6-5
TGTGCCAGCAGTGAGGGGGCAACTAATGAAAAACTGTTTTTT
CASSEGATNEKLFF
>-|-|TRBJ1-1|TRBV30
TGTGCCTGGAGTGTGCCGGGTCGTGAAGCTTTCTTT
CAWSVPGREAFF
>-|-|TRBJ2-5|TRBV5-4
TGTGCCAGCAGCCTACGACTTACTCAAGAGACCCAGTACTTC
CASSLRLTQETQYF
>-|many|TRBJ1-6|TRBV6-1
TGTGCCAGCAGTGAAGGGGGCCGGGAGGCCCTCCACTTT
CASSEGGREALHF
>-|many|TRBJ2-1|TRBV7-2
TGTGCCAGCAGTCGTAACAACGTGGGTGAGCAGTTCTTC
CASSRNNVGEQFF
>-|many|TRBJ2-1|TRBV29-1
TGCAGCGTTCGAGGGTACAATGAGCAGTTCTTC
CSVRGYNEQFF
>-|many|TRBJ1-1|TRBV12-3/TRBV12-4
TGTGCCAGCAGTTTTGGGGGGAACACTGAAGCTTTCTTT
CASSFGGNTEAFF
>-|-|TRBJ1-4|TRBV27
TGTGCCAGCAGTTTATCTATTGTTACAACTAATGAAAAACTGTTTTTT
CASSLSIVTTNEKLFF
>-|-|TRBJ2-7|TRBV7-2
TGTGCCAGCAGCTTAGCGAGCAGGGACGAGCAGTACTTC
CASSLASRDEQYF
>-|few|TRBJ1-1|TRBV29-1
TGCAGCGCTGGGGACGGACGAGGCACTGAAGCTTTCTTT
CSAGDGRGTEAFF